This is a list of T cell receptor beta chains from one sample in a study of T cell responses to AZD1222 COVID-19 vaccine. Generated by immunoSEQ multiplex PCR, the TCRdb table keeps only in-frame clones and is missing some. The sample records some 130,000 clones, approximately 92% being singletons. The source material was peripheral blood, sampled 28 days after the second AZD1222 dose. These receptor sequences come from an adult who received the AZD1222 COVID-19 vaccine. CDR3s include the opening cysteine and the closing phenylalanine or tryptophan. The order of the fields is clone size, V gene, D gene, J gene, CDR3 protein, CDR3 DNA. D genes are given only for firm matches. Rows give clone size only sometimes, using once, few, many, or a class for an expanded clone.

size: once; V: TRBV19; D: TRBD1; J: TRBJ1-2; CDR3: CASSIQGAGNYGYTF; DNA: TGTGCCAGTAGTATCCAGGGGGCTGGCAACTATGGCTACACCTTC
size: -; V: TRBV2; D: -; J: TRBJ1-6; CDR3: CASSREKALHF; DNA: TGTGCCAGCAGCAGGGAAAAGGCCCTCCACTTT
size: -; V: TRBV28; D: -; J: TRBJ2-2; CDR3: CASSLILGRPTGELFF; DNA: TGTGCCAGCAGTTTAATCTTGGGCAGGCCAACCGGGGAGCTGTTTTTT
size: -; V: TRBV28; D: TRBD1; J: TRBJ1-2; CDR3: CATDRGGSSYGYTF; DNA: TGTGCCACCGACAGGGGAGGGTCTAGCTATGGCTACACCTTC
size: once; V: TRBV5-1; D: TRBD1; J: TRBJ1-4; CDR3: CASSLSTGGATNEKLFF; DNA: TGCGCCAGCAGTCTCTCGACAGGGGGTGCAACTAATGAAAAACTGTTTTTT
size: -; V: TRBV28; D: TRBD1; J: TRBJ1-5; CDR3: CASRTDREVNQPQHF; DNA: TGTGCCAGCAGGACGGACAGGGAGGTTAATCAGCCCCAGCATTTT
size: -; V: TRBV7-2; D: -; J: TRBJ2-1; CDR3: CASSLGYGNRIYNEQFF; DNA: TGTGCCAGCAGCTTAGGATATGGGAACAGGATCTACAATGAGCAGTTCTTC
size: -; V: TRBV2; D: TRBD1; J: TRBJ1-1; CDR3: CASRSDRVFTEAFF; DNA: TGTGCCAGCAGGTCGGACAGGGTATTCACTGAAGCTTTCTTT
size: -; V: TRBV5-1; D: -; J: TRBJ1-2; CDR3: CASSLGPGDGYTF; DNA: TGCGCCAGCAGCTTGGGGCCCGGTGATGGCTACACCTTC
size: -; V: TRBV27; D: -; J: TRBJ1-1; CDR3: CAAQGLNTEAFF; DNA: TGTGCCGCACAGGGCTTGAACACTGAAGCTTTCTTT
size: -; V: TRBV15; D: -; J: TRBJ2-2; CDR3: CATSRGWGGELFF; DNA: TGTGCCACCAGCAGAGGATGGGGCGGGGAGCTGTTTTTT
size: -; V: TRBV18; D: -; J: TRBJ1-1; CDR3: CASSPGKLGITEAFF; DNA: TGTGCCAGCTCACCGGGGAAACTCGGTATCACTGAAGCTTTCTTT
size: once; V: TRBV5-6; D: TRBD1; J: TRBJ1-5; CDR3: CASSTKDRVNQPQHF; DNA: TGTGCCAGCAGCACGAAGGACAGGGTAAATCAGCCCCAGCATTTT
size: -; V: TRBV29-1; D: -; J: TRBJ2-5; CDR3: CSGYTGRIGGRETQYF; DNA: TGCAGCGGCTATACAGGGAGAATCGGGGGGCGAGAGACCCAGTACTTC
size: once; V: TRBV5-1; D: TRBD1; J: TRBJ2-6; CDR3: CASSFGTATGANVLTF; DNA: TGCGCCAGCAGCTTTGGGACAGCGACTGGGGCCAACGTCCTGACTTTC
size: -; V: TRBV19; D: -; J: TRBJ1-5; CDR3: CASRSQGHQPQHF; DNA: TGTGCCAGTCGGTCACAGGGTCATCAGCCCCAGCATTTT
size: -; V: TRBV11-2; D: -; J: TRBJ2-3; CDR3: CASRGPLSTDTQYF; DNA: TGTGCCAGCCGAGGGCCATTAAGCACAGATACGCAGTATTTT
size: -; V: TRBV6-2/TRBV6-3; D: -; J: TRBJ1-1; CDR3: CASSYRRTEAFF; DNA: TGTGCCAGCAGTTACCGGAGGACTGAAGCTTTCTTT